Shown below are 22 T cell receptor beta chains from a single sample sequenced in a study of CD8 T cells in Susac syndrome. The authors reverse transcribed about 0.5 to 1 ug RNA with random hexamers. Each CDR3 protein gets one entry after TCRdb re-called the immunoSEQ multiplex PCR reads with MiXCR. The table includes a few hundred thousand distinct CDR3 sequences, 95% detected once. Input material: CD4+ T cells from PBMCs. The receptors stem from a human donor with multiple sclerosis.

The chain carries TRBV18 and TRBJ2-1; 8 nucleotides match TRBD1. The trim removed 3 bases at V and 7 bases at J, leaving 5 bases unmatched. The CDR3 length is 14 residues. CDR1 is KGHSH and CDR2 is LQKENI in the germline V gene. The CDR3 here is CASSPTGAQNEQFF. CDR3 nucleotides: TGTGCCAGCTCACCGACAGGGGCGCAGAATGAGCAGTTCTTC.

This clonotype was observed once. The chain uses TRBV29-1 and TRBJ2-3; 7 bases align to TRBD1. The CDR3 has 14 amino acids. Germline lookup yields CDR1 SQVTM and CDR2 ANQGSEA. Trimming removed 5 bases from V and 2 bases from J; junction bases left unmatched: 7. DNA of the CDR3: TGCAGCGTTCCGGGACAGAAACTCACAGATACGCAGTATTTT. Encoded protein: CSVPGQKLTDTQYF.

The chain has TRBV29-1 and TRBJ2-1; the D gene could be TRBD1 or TRBD2 (7 bases each). This CDR3 contains 14 residues. V was cut by 6 bases and J by 5 bases, with 17 bases left in between. The germline CDR1 and CDR2 sequences are SQVTM and ANQGSEA. For the CDR3, the DNA is TGCAGCGTCTTGGGAGGGGGCGGAGACAATGAGCAGTTCTTC. Its translation: CSVLGGGGDNEQFF.

The chain combines TRBV12-3 or TRBV12-4 with TRBJ1-2; D is possibly TRBD1 (6 bases). The CDR3 totals 13 residues. V lost 7 bases and J 5 bases, leaving 14 bases between the germline ends. CDR3 region: CASNDNRVYGYTF. The CDR3 nucleotides read TGTGCCAGCAACGATAACAGGGTTTATGGCTACACCTTC.

In its sample, this clonotype was seen once. One junction end does not reproduce the germline sequence, and a read error may be involved. CDR3 DNA: TGTGCCAGCAGGGAAGCGGGACTAGCGGGGACTAATACGCAGTATTTT. Residues: CASREAGLAGTNTQYF. The chain couples TRBV2 to TRBJ2-3; 13 bases map to TRBD2. Germline CDR1 and CDR2: SNHLY and FYNNEI. The CDR3 spans 16 residues.

The chain carries TRBV9 and TRBJ2-3, with unresolved D. The V end was cut by 4 bases, the J end by 4 bases, with 16 bases between. This CDR3 contains 15 residues. CDR1 and CDR2 (germline): SGDLS, YYNGEE. The CDR3 DNA is TGTGCCAGCAGCCCCGGACGGGCGTTGGCAGATACGCAGTATTTT. It is translated as CASSPGRALADTQYF.

The chain is built from TRBV27 and TRBJ2-7; TRBD1 agrees at 9 bases. Germline V gene lookup returns CDR1 MNHEY and CDR2 SMNVEV (reference sequence). The CDR3 is 14 amino acids. Losses at the gene ends were 7 bases for V and 7 bases for J; bases not matched to a gene: 11. CDR3 nucleotide sequence: TGTGCCAGCAAGCTACAGGGGGCGCCCATGGAGCAGTACTTC. Residues: CASKLQGAPMEQYF.

The chain couples TRBV29-1 to TRBJ1-5; a possible D gene is TRBD1 (5 bases). Germline V gene sequence: CDR1 SQVTM, CDR2 ANQGSEA. Trimming shortened V by 5 bases and J by 4 bases, and 15 bases separated the two germline ends. The CDR3 extends over 14 amino acids. CDR3 coding DNA: TGCAGCGTTCGGACCGGGACGCAGAATCAGCCCCAGCATTTT. This encodes CSVRTGTQNQPQHF.

The chain has TRBV6-6 and TRBJ1-2; D not certain. Germline V gives CDR1 MNHNY, CDR2 SVGAGI (reference sequence). CDR3 length equals 13 residues. Trimming took 2 bases from V and 0 from J, leaving 4 bases between them. DNA for the CDR3: TGTGCCAGCAGTTACGGGACTAACTATGGCTACACCTTC. Translated, it gives CASSYGTNYGYTF.

This clonotype was seen once. Germline is not matched at one junction end, which may reflect a read error. This chain connects TRBV18 to TRBJ2-1; D remains unclear. The CDR3 runs 13 residues. Germline V CDR1 and CDR2: KGHSH, LQKENI. The CDR3 loop reads CASLPLRDNEQFF. DNA of the CDR3: TGTGCCAGCTTACCACTTCGGGACAATGAGCAGTTCTTC. The variable domain in full, completed from reference TRBV18 and TRBJ2-1, reads NAGVMQNPRHLVRRRGQEARLRCSPMKGHSHVYWYRQLPEEGLKFMVYLQKENIIDESGMPKERFSAEFPKEGPSILRIQQVVRGDSAAYFCASLPLRDNEQFFGPGTRLTVL.

In nucleotides, the CDR3 is TGTGCCAGCAGTCGACGGCTTTCACCCCTCCACTTT. Its protein product is CASSRRLSPLHF. This sequence joins TRBV27 and TRBJ1-6; D not certain. With 5 bases removed from V and 9 bases from J, the gap between germline ends came to 8 bases. The CDR3 sequence is 12 residues long. Germline loops: CDR1 MNHEY, CDR2 SMNVEV (reference sequence).

The genes are TRBV20-1 and TRBJ2-5, with D uncertain. Trimming left V 5 bases short and J 4 bases short, with 8 bases between. CDR3 length: 11 amino acids. Germline V gene lookup returns CDR1 DFQATT and CDR2 SNEGSKA (reference sequence). The CDR3 DNA is TGCAGTGCTCCCGAGAGAGAGACCCAGTACTTC. This encodes CSAPERETQYF.

This clonotype came up once. This chain connects TRBV7-9 to TRBJ1-5; 9 bases agree with TRBD1. V was clipped by 7 bases and J by 6 bases; unmatched bases: 7. Germline V gene sequence: CDR1 SEHNR, CDR2 FQNEAQ (reference sequence). The CDR3 totals 14 residues. The CDR3 DNA sequence: TGTGCCAGCATGCTTGGGACAGGGAGTCAGCCCCAGCATTTT. Encoded protein: CASMLGTGSQPQHF.

V usage is TRBV29-1 and J usage is TRBJ2-7, with D uncertain. Germline lookup yields CDR1 SQVTM and CDR2 ANQGSEA. This CDR3 is built from 14 residues. V lost 4 bases, J lost 0 bases, and 13 bases lay in between. The CDR3 DNA reads as TGCAGCGTTGTGTGGGGTTCCAGCTCCTACGAGCAGTACTTC. Translated, it gives CSVVWGSSSYEQYF.

This sequence joins TRBV10-2 and TRBJ2-1; possibly TRBD1 for D (6 bases). Germline CDR1 WSHSY, CDR2 SAAADI. Trimming cost V 10 bases and J 5 bases, with 21 bases left between them. CDR3 size: 15 residues. In DNA form, the CDR3 reads TGCGCCAACTCTACAGGGATGGTTCTCGACAATGAGCAGTTCTTC. Its protein product is CANSTGMVLDNEQFF.

The chain has TRBV18 and TRBJ2-7, with unresolved D. The V end was cut by 2 bases, the J end by 1 base, with 12 bases between. The CDR3 spans 15 residues. Germline V lookup: CDR1 KGHSH, CDR2 LQKENI. In DNA, the CDR3 is TGTGCCAGCTCACCATCTCAACTGATTTCCTACGAGCAGTACTTC. Amino acids: CASSPSQLISYEQYF.

The rearrangement uses TRBV6-1 and TRBJ2-1; 11 bases are shared with TRBD2. Unmatched junction bases numbered 8, after V lost 6 bases and J lost 4 bases. Germline CDR1 is MNHNS and CDR2 is SASEGT. This CDR3 is 16 amino acids long. CDR3 amino acids: CASRPRTSGPYNEQFF. DNA for the CDR3: TGTGCCAGCAGGCCCCGGACTAGCGGGCCTTACAATGAGCAGTTCTTC.

The chain joins TRBV20-1 to TRBJ2-5, with D possibly TRBD2 on 7 matching bases. From germline, CDR1 is DFQATT and CDR2 SNEGSKA (reference sequence). V was cut by 2 bases and J by 2 bases, with 18 bases left in between. The CDR3 loop spans 16 amino acids. The CDR3 is CSARSGRGRNQETQYF. The DNA for the CDR3 is TGCAGTGCTAGATCTGGGCGGGGGCGTAATCAAGAGACCCAGTACTTC.

CDR3 nucleotides: TGCAGCGTTTCCGGGACAGGGAAGAGGAATCAGCCCCAGCATTTT. Translation gives CSVSGTGKRNQPQHF. The rearrangement uses TRBV29-1 and TRBJ1-5; 9 bases line up with TRBD1. CDR1 is SQVTM, CDR2 ANQGSEA, per germline. CDR3 length equals 15 residues. V shed 5 bases and J 4 bases; nucleotides not matched to a gene: 9.

V and J are TRBV9 and TRBJ2-3; tentative D call: TRBD1 (6 bases). This CDR3 is built from 14 residues. The V and J ends lost 0 bases and 6 bases respectively, with 11 bases between them. Germline loops: CDR1 SGDLS, CDR2 YYNGEE. CDR3: CASSVEGVLDTQYF. CDR3 nucleotides: TGTGCCAGCAGCGTAGAGGGGGTTCTGGATACGCAGTATTTT.

J is TRBJ2-7 and V is TRBV27; tentative D call: TRBD2 (5 bases). The germline V and J ends were trimmed by 6 bases and 6 bases, with 12 bases remaining between them. This CDR3 is built from 12 residues. Germline V gene lookup returns CDR1 MNHEY and CDR2 SMNVEV (reference sequence). CDR3 coding DNA: TGTGCCAGCAGCCGTGGAGGACCCGAGCAGTACTTC. This encodes CASSRGGPEQYF.

The chain links TRBV5-1 to TRBJ2-3; TRBD1 aligns across 7 bases. The CDR3 is 15 amino acids. J lost 6 bases, V lost 2 bases, and 9 bases had no gene match. The germline V gene has CDR1 SGHRS and CDR2 YFSETQ. CDR3 DNA: TGCGCCAGCAGCTTCGACAGGGTGGTGAGTGATACGCAGTATTTT. This encodes CASSFDRVVSDTQYF.